One sample yielded the 21 T cell receptor beta chains listed below, sequenced in a study of T cell changes during pregnancy in multiple sclerosis (dated by TCRdb to about 2019). The method behind the library was the immunoSEQ multiplex PCR assay. What TCRdb holds here is the immuneACCESS table cut down to in-frame rearrangements. Part of the clones is not present; checked against another copy, under half of the missing clones reflect an unresolved V gene, and the others are unexplained. A total of just under 80,000 clones appear in this sample, around 93% of them only once. Clones ranked in the top ten supply approximately 1% of the sample. Here the sequenced sample was peripheral blood, taken in the first trimester of pregnancy. These receptors were obtained from a female donor with multiple sclerosis, enrolled in a pregnancy study.

The chain uses TRBV7-2 and TRBJ2-1; 9 nucleotides line up with TRBD2. V lost 2 bases, J lost 4 bases, and 6 bases stayed unmatched. Germline V gives CDR1 SGHTA, CDR2 FQGNSA. CDR3 length: 16 residues. CDR3 DNA: TGTGCCAGCAGCTTATCAAGCGGGAGGACTTACAATGAGCAGTTCTTC. Amino acids: CASSLSSGRTYNEQFF.

This chain uses TRBV6-1 with TRBJ1-2, with a weak D call TRBD1 (6 bases). The CDR3 has 12 amino acids. CDR1 MNHNS and CDR2 SASEGT come from the germline V gene. V was trimmed by 7 bases and J by 3 bases, leaving 9 bases between them. This CDR3 is CASTRGDYGYTF. The CDR3 bases are TGTGCCAGCACCAGGGGTGACTATGGCTACACCTTC.

The chain uses TRBV27 and TRBJ2-3, with 12 positions matching TRBD2. The ends lost 5 bases at V and 2 bases at J; junction bases unmatched: 8. CDR3 length equals 17 residues. Per the germline V gene, CDR1 is MNHEY and CDR2 is SMNVEV (reference sequence). The CDR3 reads CASSPSRLAGATDTQYF. Here the CDR3 DNA reads TGTGCCAGCAGTCCGTCACGACTAGCGGGGGCCACAGATACGCAGTATTTT.

V usage is TRBV28 and J usage is TRBJ2-3, with TRBD2 matching over 11 bases. Unmatched junction bases numbered 6, after V lost 3 bases and J lost 4 bases. The CDR3 sequence is 16 residues long. The germline CDR1 and CDR2 sequences are MDHEN and SYDVKM. The CDR3 region is CASSLSLSGRADTQYF. CDR3 sequence (DNA): TGTGCCAGCAGTTTGTCCCTTAGCGGGAGGGCAGATACGCAGTATTTT.

This clone was recorded only once. At one end the junction does not follow the germline gene, possibly because of a read error. The chain uses TRBV28 and TRBJ1-4, with 12 nucleotides matching TRBD1. Germline loops: CDR1 MDHEN, CDR2 SYDVKM. The CDR3 covers 15 residues. The CDR3 spells CASRERGQGAKPLGF. In DNA form, the CDR3 reads TGTGCCAGCAGAGAAAGGGGACAGGGGGCGAAACCCCTGGGGTTT. Combining the CDR3 with reference TRBV28 and TRBJ1-4 gives the whole variable domain DVKVTQSSRYLVKRTGEKVFLECVQDMDHENMFWYRQDPGLGLRLIYFSYDVKMKEKGDIPEGYSVSREKKERFSLILESASTNQTSMYLCASRERGQGAKPLGFGSGTQLSVL.

This sequence joins TRBV12-5 and TRBJ2-7, with D hard to call. The V and J ends lost 2 bases and 6 bases respectively, with 8 bases between them. The CDR3 contains 12 residues. CDR1 and CDR2 (germline): LGHNT, FRNRAP. The CDR3 loop reads CASGLPPSEQYF. The CDR3 DNA follows: TGTGCTAGTGGTTTGCCCCCCTCCGAGCAGTACTTC.

This clone occurred once. This chain connects TRBV9 to TRBJ1-5; possible D gene TRBD1, 5 bases. The CDR3 runs 14 residues. Trimming stripped 5 bases from V and 0 bases from J, with 9 bases between. In germline, CDR1 is SGDLS, CDR2 YYNGEE. Here the CDR3 reads CASRGGHSNQPQHF. The CDR3 nucleotides are TGTGCCAGCAGGGGGGGTCATAGCAATCAGCCCCAGCATTTT.

This chain uses TRBV6-5 with TRBJ1-1; D perhaps matches TRBD1 (6 bases). The CDR3 runs to 14 residues. V was pared by 5 bases and J by 1 base, with 11 bases between. CDR1 is MNHEY and CDR2 is SVGAGI in the germline V gene. The CDR3 DNA sequence: TGTGCCAGCAGTAACCGACAGGCGAACACTGAAGCTTTCTTT. Protein product: CASSNRQANTEAFF.

The chain has TRBV27 and TRBJ2-1; a possible D gene is TRBD2 (6 bases). Germline loops: CDR1 MNHEY, CDR2 SMNVEV (reference sequence). This CDR3 is 15 amino acids long. Trimming cost V 9 bases and J 7 bases, with 22 bases left between them. Written as DNA, the CDR3 is TGTGCCAGTCAGATCGCGGGACCCCCACGGAATGAGCAGTTCTTC. This gives the protein CASQIAGPPRNEQFF.

This chain links TRBV6-1 with TRBJ2-1; a possible D gene is TRBD2 (6 bases). There are 15 residues in the CDR3. CDR1 and CDR2 from the germline V gene are MNHNS and SASEGT. V lost 0 bases and J 14 bases, leaving 20 bases between the germline ends. The DNA of the CDR3 is TGTGCCAGCAGTGAAGCCCCTGGGTACGATAGGGAGGAGTTCTTC. As protein: CASSEAPGYDREEFF.

V is TRBV30 and J is TRBJ2-1; D possibly corresponds to TRBD2 (6 bases). V lost 2 bases and J 0 bases, leaving 11 bases between the germline ends. The CDR3 has 15 residues. The germline V gene has CDR1 GTSNPN and CDR2 SVGIG (reference sequence). CDR3 sequence reads: CAWSRLAISYNEQFF. CDR3 bases: TGTGCCTGGAGTCGGCTAGCGATCTCCTACAATGAGCAGTTCTTC.

The rearrangement uses TRBV6-1 and TRBJ2-7; 7 bases are shared with TRBD1. The CDR3 sequence is 15 residues long. V dropped 5 bases and J dropped 0; count of bases not matched to a gene: 7. CDR1 is MNHNS and CDR2 is SASEGT in the germline V gene. Here the CDR3 DNA reads TGTGCCAGCAGTTTAGAGGGGGCCATCTCCTACGAGCAGTACTTC. This codes for CASSLEGAISYEQYF.

This chain uses TRBV6-5 with TRBJ1-6; TRBD1 agrees at 10 bases. CDR3 length: 15 amino acids. Germline assignment: CDR1 MNHEY and CDR2 SVGAGI. V dropped 6 bases and J dropped 9; count of bases not matched to a gene: 8. Written as DNA, the CDR3 is TGTGCCAGCAGACCCACGGGACAGGGGTCTTCACCCCTCCACTTT. Protein product: CASRPTGQGSSPLHF.

This rearrangement joins TRBV6-6 to TRBJ1-3, with D tentatively TRBD1 (6 bases). The CDR3 sequence is 15 residues long. Germline CDR1 MNHNY, CDR2 SVGAGI (reference sequence). Trimming left V 2 bases short and J 0 bases short, with 8 bases between. In DNA form, the CDR3 reads TGTGCCAGCAGTTACGAGGGGGTCTCTGGAAACACCATATATTTT. This translates into CASSYEGVSGNTIYF.

V and J are TRBV4-2 and TRBJ1-1; the D gene is possibly TRBD1 (5 bases). The CDR3 contains 13 residues. With 4 bases removed from V and 0 bases from J, the gap between germline ends came to 6 bases. Germline CDR1 is LGHNA and CDR2 is YNFKEQ. This chain's CDR3 is CASSPTVNTEAFF. The CDR3 nucleotides are TGTGCCAGCAGCCCGACAGTGAACACTGAAGCTTTCTTT.

The J gene is TRBJ1-2, the V gene TRBV9; D gene unclear. Deletions cut 4 bases from V and 4 bases from J, with 23 bases between. From germline, CDR1 is SGDLS and CDR2 YYNGEE. CDR3 length: 17 amino acids. The CDR3 reads CASSSTPDSSAVYGYTF. CDR3 in DNA: TGTGCCAGCAGCTCGACCCCGGACTCAAGTGCGGTCTATGGCTACACCTTC.

Concerning this clone: Germline is not matched at one junction end, which may reflect a read error. Other DNA sequences within the sample encode an identical CDR3. The chain combines TRBV19 with TRBJ1-1; TRBD1 matches 7 bases. Germline values: CDR1 LNHDA, CDR2 SQIVND (reference sequence). This CDR3 is 14 amino acids long. CDR3 protein: CASRDSSMNTEAFF. CDR3 in DNA: TGTGCCAGCCGGGACAGTAGCATGAACACTGAAGCCTTCTTT.

The CDR3 DNA follows: TGTGCCAGCGGGGAGGGATGGAATGAAAAACTGTTTTTT. Translated: CASGEGWNEKLFF. This chain links TRBV6-5 with TRBJ1-4; D gene unclear. CDR1 and CDR2 (germline): MNHEY, SVGAGI. Trimming shortened V by 8 bases and J by 5 bases, and 12 bases separated the two germline ends. The CDR3 is 13 amino acids.

V and J are TRBV13 and TRBJ2-3; D remains unclear. Germline CDR1 and CDR2: PRHDT and FYEKMQ (reference sequence). The CDR3 has 12 residues. Trimming stripped 5 bases from V and 5 bases from J, with 8 bases between. DNA of the CDR3: TGTGCCAGCAGCATCAGAGGAGATACGCAGTATTTT. Encoded protein: CASSIRGDTQYF.

V is TRBV5-4 and J is TRBJ1-1; maybe TRBD1 (6 bases). The V end lost 2 bases, the J end lost 3 bases, and 14 bases lay between the germline ends. The CDR3 sequence is 15 residues long. Germline V gives CDR1 SGHNT, CDR2 YYREEE (reference sequence). CDR3 loop: CASSFDRPMHTEAFF. CDR3 DNA sequence: TGTGCCAGCAGCTTCGACAGGCCAATGCACACTGAAGCTTTCTTT.

The chain carries TRBV29-1 and TRBJ2-2; perhaps TRBD1 as D (6 bases). The CDR3 totals 14 residues. CDR1 is SQVTM and CDR2 is ANQGSEA in the germline V gene. Deletions cut 5 bases from V and 4 bases from J, with 14 bases between. The CDR3: CSVRVQGSTGELFF. The CDR3, as DNA: TGCAGCGTTCGAGTACAGGGTTCCACCGGGGAGCTGTTTTTT.